This note documents a single TCR beta chain sequence. Which antigen it targets is not known. Per-base quality was not reported, and no clone a single base away is much larger than it. Stable hyperthyroidism was defined as no progression to ophthalmopathy within 18 months of follow-up. The hyperthyroidism patients were 18 to 65 years old and newly diagnosed, with a disease duration of less than 2 months. Patients with other autoimmune diseases, uncontrolled infections, pregnancy or lactation were excluded from the study. Diagnosis relied on clinical symptoms, serum thyroxine, TRAb, thyroid ultrasound and orbital computed tomography. Ficoll-Paque density gradient centrifugation was used to isolate PBMCs from 8.5 to 10 ml of fresh peripheral blood. Trizol reagent was used to extract the total RNA, and its quality was then checked on an Agilent 2100 Bioanalyzer. TCR beta CDR3 regions were amplified from RNA transcripts for repertoire sequencing. HTBI primers and the Qiagen OneStep RT-PCR kit were used in a first-round RT-PCR, which was followed by a second-round multiplex PCR, size selection and purification. Sequencing of the libraries was carried out on an Illumina HiSeq2000 in paired-end mode with 100 bp reads. In the original analysis: SOAPnuke was used to process the reads, throwing out any read that had adapters, had uncalled bases, had a mean Phred below 15, or lacked an exact constant-primer or identifier match. COPE v1.2.5 was used to merge the high-quality paired reads. Clonotypes were defined as unique nucleotide sequences and were aligned to IMGT TRB V, D and J references using MiTCR v1.1. Only V-J combinations with frequency above 0.0001 were analysed, covering 99.2% of repertoires. For each V-J combination, a TCR clonal expansion and chaos score was defined as the ratio of F50 clonal expansion to chaos observed in the TCRdist matrix. Welch's t-statistics and random forest were used to reduce features to about 13 V-J combinations, which were fed into a naive Bayes classifier. The similarity between thyroid and blood repertoires was quantified using the Morisita-Horn index. Using fastp at Q25 and MiXCR, TCRdb reprocessed the public reads and kept productive beta chains. Here each entry gathers all rows of one CDR3 protein and keeps the most common genes and DNA. TCRdb's processing, not the authors', yielded these V and J calls. The sample table records 620,000 or so distinct CDR3 sequences; 22% of these occur just once. The top ten constitute roughly 6.9% of the sample.

The sample is drawn from a study of Graves' ophthalmopathy and Graves' hyperthyroidism (dated by TCRdb to the late 2010s). Regarding the study in general: Peripheral blood was collected at initial diagnosis, prior to any treatment. The study used TCR beta repertoire signatures to distinguish Graves' ophthalmopathy from Graves' hyperthyroidism and to predict progression to ophthalmopathy. In total, 120 to 150 blood samples were TCR-sequenced: around 42 ophthalmopathy, about 75 hyperthyroidism and roughly 17 hyperthyroidism-to-ophthalmopathy patients. To explore V-J signatures distinguishing ophthalmopathy from hyperthyroidism, a discovery set of around 100 patients (fewer than 45 ophthalmopathy, over 55 stable hyperthyroidism) was enrolled. An independent validation cohort was composed of around 19 hyperthyroidism patients and approximately 15 patients who later progressed from hyperthyroidism to ophthalmopathy. In roughly six hyperthyroidism patients, the T-cell repertoires found in thyroid tissue were compared with those found in blood. Once sampling was done, hyperthyroidism patients were given methimazole at a starting dose of 30 mg daily, while ophthalmopathy patients were given high-dose intravenous methylprednisolone. The 100 discovery patients were randomly split 7:3 into training and test sets.

Including cysteine and phenylalanine, the CDR3 has 15 amino acids. Only the CDR3 region is kept as DNA, spanning 45 bases read in frame from base 1. CDR1 and CDR2 (MGHDK, SYGVNS) derive from the germline V gene. The germline ends are 19 bases apart after V is trimmed by 5 bases and J by 8 bases. Results the study describes overall, beyond this receptor: In cross-validation, the 13-signature model distinguished ophthalmopathy from stable hyperthyroidism with around 86% sensitivity and roughly 84% specificity, while in the test set the corresponding values were 80% and 75%. No statistical method was used to predetermine the sample size, and group allocation was not hidden from the investigators. In validation, the model predicted ophthalmopathy progression with 70.59% sensitivity and 72.22% specificity; some 13 predicted patients were CT-confirmed with GO in a median of around 6 months. Among expanded thyroid clonotypes with frequency above 0.001, most also showed up in blood, which suggests that blood repertoires may reflect the thyroid immune response.

The sequencing input was peripheral blood. The receptor was derived from a young woman with stable Graves' hyperthyroidism. Some clones in this sample may be carry-over from other donors' samples. Donor details come from another sample of the same person, matched by shared clones. The rearranged chain carries TRBV25-1 and TRBJ1-5; the D gene lacks a confident call. This receptor carries the CDR3 CASSSEKTSGEPQHF. Read as DNA, the sequence is TGTGCCAGCAGTTCGGAAAAGACCTCAGGTGAGCCCCAGCATTTT.